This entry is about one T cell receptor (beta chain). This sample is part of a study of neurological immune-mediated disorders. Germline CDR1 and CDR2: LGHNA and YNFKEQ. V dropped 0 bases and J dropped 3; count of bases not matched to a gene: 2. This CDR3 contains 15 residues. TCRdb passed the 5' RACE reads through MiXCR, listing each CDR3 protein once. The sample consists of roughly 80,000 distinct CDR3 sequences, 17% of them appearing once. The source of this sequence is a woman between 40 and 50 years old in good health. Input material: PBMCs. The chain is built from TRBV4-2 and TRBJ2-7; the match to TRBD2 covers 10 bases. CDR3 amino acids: CASSQELAGGYEQYF. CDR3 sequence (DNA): TGTGCCAGCAGCCAAGAATTAGCGGGAGGCTACGAGCAGTACTTC.